These T cell receptor beta chains were read from a single sample in a study of shared clonotypes between healthy human individuals. Sequencing used immunoSEQ multiplex PCR; TCRdb keeps in-frame clones, though not all of them. The table shows over a million clones, with around 97% occurring only once. The specimen sequenced was naive CD4+ T cells sorted from blood. The receptors come from a man aged 25-40 years in good health. The CDR3 runs from the conserved cysteine through the conserved F or W. D genes are given only for firm matches. Not every row has a clone size; where given, it reads once, few, many or a size class.

d_call,clone_size,v_call,j_call,cdr3_nt,cdr3_aa
NA,NA,TRBV5-4,TRBJ1-2,TGTGCCAGCAGCTTGGTGTCAGGGGATGGCTACACCTTC,CASSLVSGDGYTF
TRBD1,NA,TRBV11-2,TRBJ2-1,TGTGCCAGCAGTTTAAAGGCCGGGTACAGGGGGAGGAATGAGCAGTTCTTC,CASSLKAGYRGRNEQFF
NA,NA,TRBV25-1,TRBJ1-4,TGTGCCAGCATAGGGCCAACTAATGAAAAACTGTTTTTT,CASIGPTNEKLFF
TRBD1,NA,TRBV9,TRBJ2-2,TGTGCCAGCAGCCTCGGACAGGGGGACACCGGGGAGCTGTTTTTT,CASSLGQGDTGELFF
NA,NA,TRBV2,TRBJ2-3,TGTGCCAGCAAGACCGGAGGTAGCACAGATACGCAGTATTTT,CASKTGGSTDTQYF
TRBD1,NA,TRBV5-6,TRBJ2-2,TGTGCCAGCAGCTTCGGGACAGGGACCGGGGAGCTGTTTTTT,CASSFGTGTGELFF
NA,once,TRBV4-3,TRBJ1-1,TGCGCCAGCAGCCAAAAGATGAACACTGAAGCTTTCTTT,CASSQKMNTEAFF
NA,NA,TRBV5-1,TRBJ2-3,TGCGCCAGCAGCAGGGACCCGGACACCTGGGGAGATACGCAGTATTTT,CASSRDPDTWGDTQYF
NA,NA,TRBV5-1,TRBJ2-2,TGCGCCAGCAGCTTGGCTCTCCAGGTGACCGGGGAGCTGTTTTTT,CASSLALQVTGELFF
NA,NA,TRBV11-3,TRBJ1-4,TGTGCCAGCAGCCCCGGAATGGGGGCTGCAACTAATGAAAAACTGTTTTTT,CASSPGMGAATNEKLFF
NA,NA,TRBV29-1,TRBJ2-6,TGCAGCGTTGCGGGACAAGTCTCTGGGGCCAACGTCCTGACTTTC,CSVAGQVSGANVLTF
NA,NA,TRBV4-2,TRBJ1-2,TGTGCCAGCAGCCCAGGAAACACCTATGGCTACACCTTC,CASSPGNTYGYTF
TRBD1,NA,TRBV18,TRBJ2-2,TGTGCCAGCTCACCACCGGGACAGAGGAACACCGGGGAGCTGTTTTTT,CASSPPGQRNTGELFF
NA,NA,TRBV7-9,TRBJ1-5,TGTGCCAGCAGCTTATATGTGGGCCAGTCCAATCAGCCCCAGCATTTT,CASSLYVGQSNQPQHF
TRBD2,NA,TRBV2,TRBJ2-1,TGTGCCAGCAGTATTAACTTTAGCGGGAGTTGGGGCAATGAGCAGTTCTTC,CASSINFSGSWGNEQFF
TRBD2,once,TRBV9,TRBJ2-1,TGTGCCAGCAGCGTACTAGGACTAGCCAACCACAATGAGCAGTTCTTC,CASSVLGLANHNEQFF
NA,NA,TRBV25-1,TRBJ1-1,TGTGCCAGCAGTGAATCCAGGAACACTGAAGCTTTCTTT,CASSESRNTEAFF
NA,NA,TRBV5-4,TRBJ1-4,TGTGCCAGCAGCTTGGCTGGGATTCGACGGGAAAAACTGTTTTTT,CASSLAGIRREKLFF
NA,NA,TRBV28,TRBJ2-7,TGTGCCAGCACCCGGGCCGGGGGCGGCCTCGAGCAGTACTTC,CASTRAGGGLEQYF
NA,NA,TRBV21-1,TRBJ2-7,TGTGCCAGCAGCAAAGAACTAGCGGACTCCTACGAGCAGTACTTC,CASSKELADSYEQYF
NA,NA,TRBV28,TRBJ2-7,TGTGCCAGCGGGCAGGCCTACGAGCAGTACTTC,CASGQAYEQYF
TRBD2,NA,TRBV28,TRBJ2-7,TGTGCCAGCAGTTTCCAAGCGGGAGATCGCGAGCAGTACTTC,CASSFQAGDREQYF
TRBD1,NA,TRBV9,TRBJ2-5,TGTGCCAGCAGCGTAGCGACAGGGGAACAAGAGACCCAGTACTTC,CASSVATGEQETQYF
NA,NA,TRBV7-9,TRBJ2-4,TGTGCCAGCAGCTCCCTCAAGGGGCCGGACATTCAGTACTTC,CASSSLKGPDIQYF
NA,NA,TRBV30,TRBJ2-7,TGTGCCTGGAGTACAGGTCCCTACGAGCAGTACTTC,CAWSTGPYEQYF
NA,NA,TRBV5-6,TRBJ2-6,TGTGCCAGCAGCTATTCATCTGGGGCCAACGTCCTGACTTTC,CASSYSSGANVLTF
NA,NA,TRBV4-1,TRBJ2-3,TGCGCCAGCAGCCCTGGACAGACAGATACGCAGTATTTT,CASSPGQTDTQYF
NA,NA,TRBV29-1,TRBJ2-7,TGCAGCGTTGTAGGCCAGGGTGGCGAGCAGTACTTC,CSVVGQGGEQYF
NA,NA,TRBV6-6,TRBJ2-3,TGTGCCAGCAGGGAGTCTAGTGCGCAGTATTTT,CASRESSAQYF
NA,NA,TRBV7-9,TRBJ1-5,TGTGCCAGCAGCCCCGTGGGGGATTATAGCAATCAGCCCCAGCATTTT,CASSPVGDYSNQPQHF
NA,NA,TRBV9,TRBJ1-3,TGTGCCAGCAGCGTTCCCCCTGGAAACACCATATATTTT,CASSVPPGNTIYF
TRBD1,NA,TRBV11-3,TRBJ2-1,TGTGCCAGCAGCTTAGAGGGACAGGGGCCCAATGAGCAGTTCTTC,CASSLEGQGPNEQFF
NA,NA,TRBV7-8,TRBJ2-4,TGTGCCAGCAGCTTAGCGCTTGCTGGGGGCGCCACCAAAAACATTCAGTACTTC,CASSLALAGGATKNIQYF
TRBD1,NA,TRBV19,TRBJ2-1,TGTGCCAGTAGTAATTGGACAGGGATCGAGCAGTTCTTC,CASSNWTGIEQFF
NA,NA,TRBV7-8,TRBJ2-1,TGTGCCAGCAGCTTAGAGGTCGGGAATGAGCAGTTCTTC,CASSLEVGNEQFF
NA,NA,TRBV10-2,TRBJ2-3,TGCGCCAGCAGTGAGTTGATGGCCCCAGGCGGCCGAGATACGCAGTATTTT,CASSELMAPGGRDTQYF
TRBD2,NA,TRBV9,TRBJ2-1,TGTGCCAGCAGCGGTAGCGGGAGGTCCTACAATGAGCAGTTCTTC,CASSGSGRSYNEQFF
TRBD1,NA,TRBV6-5,TRBJ2-5,TGTGCCAGCAGTGAGGGGACAGCTAAAGAGACCCAGTACTTC,CASSEGTAKETQYF
TRBD1,NA,TRBV6-6,TRBJ2-7,TGTGCCAGCAGCGGGGACAGTCACGAGCAGTACTTC,CASSGDSHEQYF
TRBD2,NA,TRBV2,TRBJ2-7,TGTGCCAGCAGGCGACCGGGACTAGAAGCCTACGAGCAGTACTTC,CASRRPGLEAYEQYF
TRBD1,NA,TRBV5-4,TRBJ2-7,TGTGCCAGCAGCTTGGAGGGGGCCCGGTACGAGCAGTACTTC,CASSLEGARYEQYF
NA,NA,TRBV29-1,TRBJ1-4,TGCAGCGCGACCAGGGGTGGGCCAACTAATGAAAAACTGTTTTTT,CSATRGGPTNEKLFF
TRBD2,NA,TRBV28,TRBJ2-7,TGTGCCAGCAGCGTGGGAGCGGGAGGGCGGGAGCAGTACTTC,CASSVGAGGREQYF
NA,NA,TRBV14,TRBJ2-1,TGTGCCAGCAGCCAAGGTCCAGCTCACACGCATGAGCAGTTCTTC,CASSQGPAHTHEQFF
NA,NA,TRBV19,TRBJ2-6,TGTGCCAGTAGCTCTGGGGCCAACGTCCTGACTTTC,CASSSGANVLTF
NA,NA,TRBV5-4,TRBJ2-1,TGTGCCAGCAGTCGCCCCGAACAGCTCGAGCAGTTCTTC,CASSRPEQLEQFF
NA,NA,TRBV28,TRBJ1-2,TGTGCCAGCACTTCTCCCCCCGGTAATCTTGGCTACACCTTC,CASTSPPGNLGYTF
NA,NA,TRBV15,TRBJ2-7,TGTGCCACCAGCAGAGATAGGGCAGGGATGGCCTACGAGCAGTACTTC,CATSRDRAGMAYEQYF
NA,NA,TRBV18,TRBJ1-5,TGTGCCAGCTCTCCGCGCCGAGCTTGGCCCCAGCATTTT,CASSPRRAWPQHF
TRBD2,NA,TRBV7-9,TRBJ2-1,TGTGCCAGCAGCCCTCCATCGGCGGGGGGCGGGAATGAGCAGTTCTTC,CASSPPSAGGGNEQFF
TRBD1,NA,TRBV15,TRBJ2-7,TGTGCCACCAGCAAGGGACAGGGGGCCACCTACGAGCAGTACTTC,CATSKGQGATYEQYF
NA,NA,TRBV7-3,TRBJ2-7,TGTGCCAGCAGCTTAGATGGGAGCTACGAGCAGTACTTC,CASSLDGSYEQYF
TRBD2,NA,TRBV27,TRBJ2-7,TGTGCCAGCAGTTTATCAGGACTAGCGGCTCATTCCCTCAAGTTC,CASSLSGLAAHSLKF
NA,NA,TRBV19,TRBJ1-5,TGTGCCAGTAGTATGCGTCGGTATAGCAATCAGCCCCAGCATTTT,CASSMRRYSNQPQHF
TRBD2,NA,TRBV29-1,TRBJ2-1,TGCAGCGTTGTGGGACTACTTTTGGATAATGAGCAGTTCTTC,CSVVGLLLDNEQFF
NA,NA,TRBV10-3,TRBJ2-7,TGTGCCATCAAAACAGCATACGAGCAGTACTTC,CAIKTAYEQYF
NA,NA,TRBV5-4,TRBJ2-7,TGTGCCAGCAGCTATGGAGGCACCTACTCCTACGAGCAGTACTTC,CASSYGGTYSYEQYF
NA,NA,TRBV19,TRBJ2-7,TGTGCCAGTAGTACCAGGGCCTACGAGCAGTACTTC,CASSTRAYEQYF
NA,NA,TRBV2,TRBJ2-1,TGTGCCAGCAGCCCAGAAGGGAAGCAGTTCTTC,CASSPEGKQFF